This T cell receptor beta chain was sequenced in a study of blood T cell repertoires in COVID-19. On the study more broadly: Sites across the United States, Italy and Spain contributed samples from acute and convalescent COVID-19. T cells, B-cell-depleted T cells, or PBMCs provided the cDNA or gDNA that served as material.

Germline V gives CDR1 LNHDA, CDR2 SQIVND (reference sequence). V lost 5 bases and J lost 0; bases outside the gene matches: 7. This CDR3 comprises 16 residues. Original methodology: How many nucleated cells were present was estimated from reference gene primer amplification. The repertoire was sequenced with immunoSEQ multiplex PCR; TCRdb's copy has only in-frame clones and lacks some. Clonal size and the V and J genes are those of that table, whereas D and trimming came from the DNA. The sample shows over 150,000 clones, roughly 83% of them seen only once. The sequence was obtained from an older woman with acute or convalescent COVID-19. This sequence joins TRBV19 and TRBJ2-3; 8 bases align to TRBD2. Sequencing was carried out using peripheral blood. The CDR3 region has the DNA TGTGCCAGTAGTCCTCGGACTAGCTGGAGCACAGATACGCAGTATTTT. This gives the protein CASSPRTSWSTDTQYF.